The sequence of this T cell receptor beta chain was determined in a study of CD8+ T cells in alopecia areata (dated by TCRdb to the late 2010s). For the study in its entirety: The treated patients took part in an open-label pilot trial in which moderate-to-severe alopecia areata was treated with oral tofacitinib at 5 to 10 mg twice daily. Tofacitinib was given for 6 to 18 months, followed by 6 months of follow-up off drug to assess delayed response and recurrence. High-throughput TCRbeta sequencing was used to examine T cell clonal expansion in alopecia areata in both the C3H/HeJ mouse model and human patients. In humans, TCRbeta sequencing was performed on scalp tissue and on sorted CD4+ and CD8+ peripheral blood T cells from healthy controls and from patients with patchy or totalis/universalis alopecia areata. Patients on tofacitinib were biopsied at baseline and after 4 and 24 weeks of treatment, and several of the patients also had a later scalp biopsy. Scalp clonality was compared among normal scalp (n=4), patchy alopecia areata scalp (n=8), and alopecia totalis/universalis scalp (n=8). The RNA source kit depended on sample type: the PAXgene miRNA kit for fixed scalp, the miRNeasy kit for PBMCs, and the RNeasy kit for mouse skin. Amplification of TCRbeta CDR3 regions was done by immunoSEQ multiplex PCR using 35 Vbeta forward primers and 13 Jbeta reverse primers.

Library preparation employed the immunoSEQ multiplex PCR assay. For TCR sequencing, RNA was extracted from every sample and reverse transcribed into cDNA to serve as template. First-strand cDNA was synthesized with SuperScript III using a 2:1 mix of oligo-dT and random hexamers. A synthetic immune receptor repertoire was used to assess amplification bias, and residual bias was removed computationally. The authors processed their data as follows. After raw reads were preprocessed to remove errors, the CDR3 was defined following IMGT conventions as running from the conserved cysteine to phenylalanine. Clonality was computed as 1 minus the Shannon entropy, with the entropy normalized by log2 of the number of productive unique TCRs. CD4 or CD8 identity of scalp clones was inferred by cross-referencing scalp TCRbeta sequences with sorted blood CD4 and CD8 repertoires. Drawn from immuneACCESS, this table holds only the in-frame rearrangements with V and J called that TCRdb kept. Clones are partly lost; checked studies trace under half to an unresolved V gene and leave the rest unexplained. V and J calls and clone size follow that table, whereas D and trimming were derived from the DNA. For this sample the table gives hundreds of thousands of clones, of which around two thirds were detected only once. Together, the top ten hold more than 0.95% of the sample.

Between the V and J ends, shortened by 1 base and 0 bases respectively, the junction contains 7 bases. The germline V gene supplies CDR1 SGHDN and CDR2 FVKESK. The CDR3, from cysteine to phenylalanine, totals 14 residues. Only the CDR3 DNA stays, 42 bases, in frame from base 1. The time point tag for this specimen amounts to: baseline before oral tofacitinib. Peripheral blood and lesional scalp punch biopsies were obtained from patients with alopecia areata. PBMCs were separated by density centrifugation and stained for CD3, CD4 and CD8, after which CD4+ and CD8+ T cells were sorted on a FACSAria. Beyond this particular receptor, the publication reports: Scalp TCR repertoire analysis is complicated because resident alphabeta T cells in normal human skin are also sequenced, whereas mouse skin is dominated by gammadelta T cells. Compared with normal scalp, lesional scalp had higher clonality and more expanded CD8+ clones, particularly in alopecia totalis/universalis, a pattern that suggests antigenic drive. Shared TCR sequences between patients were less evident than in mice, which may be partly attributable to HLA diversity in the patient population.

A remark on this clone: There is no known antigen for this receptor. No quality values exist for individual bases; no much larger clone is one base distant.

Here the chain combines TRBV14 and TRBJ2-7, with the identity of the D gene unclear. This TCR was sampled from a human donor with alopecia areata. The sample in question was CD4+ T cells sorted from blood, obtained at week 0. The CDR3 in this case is CASSQAQSSYEQYF. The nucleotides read TGTGCCAGCAGCCAAGCACAGTCCTCCTACGAGCAGTACTTC.